The 22 T cell receptor beta chains below come from one sample, sequenced in a study of cytomegalovirus exposure and HLA in healthy donors. The PCR was carried out with 60 Vbeta primers and 13 Jbeta primers. Data came from immunoSEQ multiplex PCR; TCRdb stores just in-frame clones and leaves some out. Seen here are 80,000 or so clones, 70% to 85% observed once, and the top ten hold 20% to 25%. What was sequenced was PBMCs. The receptors originated from a man younger than 45 in good health and CMV-seropositive.

The chain is built from TRBV5-1 and TRBJ1-5; the D gene is possibly TRBD1 (6 bases). Germline V gene sequence: CDR1 SGHRS, CDR2 YFSETQ. This CDR3 comprises 15 residues. V was trimmed by 0 bases and J by 5 bases, leaving 12 bases between them. The CDR3 reads CASSLGLGADQPQHF. CDR3 DNA: TGCGCCAGCAGCTTGGGGCTGGGGGCGGATCAGCCCCAGCATTTT. Full variable domain (outside the CDR3, taken from reference TRBV5-1 and TRBJ1-5): KAGVTQTPRYLIKTRGQQVTLSCSPISGHRSVSWYQQTPGQGLQFLFEYFSETQRNKGNFPGRFSGRQFSNSRSEMNVSTLELGDSALYLCASSLGLGADQPQHFGDGTRLSIL.

The DNA of the CDR3 is TGTGCCAGCAGCTTACAGGGGGCGCGGAACGAGCAGTACTTC. It yields the protein CASSLQGARNEQYF. V and J are TRBV7-2 and TRBJ2-7; TRBD1 matches at 8 bases. This CDR3 contains 14 residues. Trimming cost V 2 bases and J 5 bases; bases outside gene matches: 5. CDR1 is SGHTA, CDR2 FQGNSA, per germline.

This clone was seen only once. This chain uses TRBV27 with TRBJ1-5; a weak D match, TRBD1 (6 bases). The CDR3 consists of 13 residues. Trimming removed 5 bases at V and 5 bases at J, with 10 bases between. In germline, CDR1 is MNHEY, CDR2 SMNVEV (reference sequence). The CDR3: CASSTGTYQPQHF. CDR3 nucleotides: TGTGCCAGCAGTACAGGGACGTATCAGCCCCAGCATTTT.

As concerns this clone: The same CDR3 can be traced to other DNA sequences in this sample. The chain has TRBV28 and TRBJ1-2; D ambiguous. The CDR3 is 12 amino acids. V dropped 3 bases and J dropped 3 bases, with 5 bases sitting between them. Germline CDR1 reads MDHEN; CDR2 reads SYDVKM. The CDR3 is CASSLRDYGYTF. The CDR3 DNA sequence: TGTGCCAGCAGTTTGAGGGACTATGGCTACACCTTC.

The J gene is TRBJ2-7, the V gene TRBV2; possible D gene TRBD1, 7 bases. Germline CDR1 reads SNHLY; CDR2 reads FYNNEI. The CDR3 sequence is 13 residues long. V was pared by 4 bases and J by 6 bases, with 13 bases between. The CDR3 reads CASSAGGGSEQYF. In DNA form, the CDR3 reads TGTGCCAGCAGTGCCGGAGGGGGCAGCGAGCAGTACTTC.

The CDR3 nucleotides read TGTGCCAGCAGCCACGACAGGACTAACACTGAAGCTTTCTTT. It specifies CASSHDRTNTEAFF. V is TRBV6-5 and J is TRBJ1-1, with a weak D call TRBD1 (6 bases). Germline loops: CDR1 MNHEY, CDR2 SVGAGI. The CDR3 covers 14 residues. With 6 bases removed from V and 2 bases from J, the gap between germline ends came to 13 bases.

This chain links TRBV27 with TRBJ2-3; D gene unclear. Trimming removed 7 bases from V and 0 bases from J, with 14 bases in between. The CDR3 totals 15 residues. Per the germline V gene, CDR1 is MNHEY and CDR2 is SMNVEV (reference sequence). CDR3 bases: TGTGCCAGCACCCCATATGGCTTAAGCACAGATACGCAGTATTTT. Protein: CASTPYGLSTDTQYF.

The genes are TRBV15 and TRBJ2-6; 7 bases match TRBD1. This CDR3 region has 19 residues. The V gene end was trimmed by 8 bases and the J gene end by 0 bases; junction bases not matched to a gene: 16. In germline, CDR1 is LNHNV, CDR2 YYDKDF (reference sequence). The CDR3 nucleotides read TGTGCCACCGGAGAGCTACCGGGACAGCTGAGCTCTGGGGCCAACGTCCTGACTTTC. Translated, it gives CATGELPGQLSSGANVLTF. The whole variable domain, filled in from reference TRBV15 and TRBJ2-6, reads DAMVIQNPRYQVTQFGKPVTLSCSQTLNHNVMYWYQQKSSQAPKLLFHYYDKDFNNEADTPDNFQSRRPNTSFCFLDIRSPGLGDTAMYLCATGELPGQLSSGANVLTFGAGSRLTVL.

The CDR3 is CASSPLRGNQPQHF. CDR3 DNA sequence: TGTGCCAGCTCACCACTACGGGGCAATCAGCCCCAGCATTTT. This chain connects TRBV18 to TRBJ1-5; D not certain. Germline V gene sequence: CDR1 KGHSH, CDR2 LQKENI. The CDR3 covers 14 residues. V shed 1 base and J shed 2 bases, with 6 bases lying between them. The variable domain in full, completed from reference TRBV18 and TRBJ1-5, reads NAGVMQNPRHLVRRRGQEARLRCSPMKGHSHVYWYRQLPEEGLKFMVYLQKENIIDESGMPKERFSAEFPKEGPSILRIQQVVRGDSAAYFCASSPLRGNQPQHFGDGTRLSIL.

The chain recombines TRBV10-1 with TRBJ2-1; a possible D gene is TRBD1 (5 bases). V was trimmed by 0 bases and J by 10 bases, leaving 19 bases between them. The CDR3 runs 16 residues. The germline CDR1 and CDR2 sequences are WNHNN and SYGVQD (reference sequence). The chain's CDR3 is CASSESQGRIKGEQFF. The CDR3 region has the DNA TGCGCCAGCAGTGAGTCCCAGGGAAGGATTAAAGGCGAGCAGTTCTTC.

The rearrangement links TRBV19 to TRBJ1-5; the match to TRBD1 covers 7 bases. CDR1 LNHDA and CDR2 SQIVND come from the germline V gene (reference sequence). Trimming took 8 bases from V and 5 from J; bases not matched to a gene: 9. The CDR3 is 14 residues long. In nucleotides, the CDR3 is TGTGCCAGTTCCACGGGACAGCCCTATCAGCCCCAGCATTTT. Its protein product is CASSTGQPYQPQHF.

This clone has just a few counts. The J gene is TRBJ1-5, the V gene TRBV6-6, with a tentative D call TRBD1 (6 bases). CDR3 size: 14 residues. Trimming shortened V by 7 bases and J by 1 base, and 11 bases separated the two germline ends. Germline CDR1 is MNHNY and CDR2 is SVGAGI (reference sequence). CDR3 sequence (DNA): TGTGCCAGCACAACAGGGAACAGCAATCAGCCCCAGCATTTT. It encodes CASTTGNSNQPQHF.

This chain connects TRBV5-6 to TRBJ1-1; 10 positions agree with TRBD1. CDR1 is SGHDT and CDR2 is YYEEEE in the germline V gene. V was pared by 0 bases and J by 1 base, with 12 bases of the junction left unmatched. This CDR3 has 19 residues. CDR3 DNA sequence: TGTGCCAGCAGCTTGGACTCTTTTGGGACAGGGGATCGGAACACTGAAGCTTTCTTT. Translating it yields CASSLDSFGTGDRNTEAFF.

The gene calls are TRBV28 and TRBJ2-3, with TRBD2 matching over 8 bases. Trimming cost V 4 bases and J 2 bases; bases outside gene matches: 5. CDR3 size: 15 residues. The germline V gene has CDR1 MDHEN and CDR2 SYDVKM. The CDR3 nucleotides are TGTGCCAGCAGTTGGGACGGGAGGGACACAGATACGCAGTATTTT. Translating it yields CASSWDGRDTDTQYF. Supplemented by reference TRBV28 and TRBJ2-3, the full variable domain reads DVKVTQSSRYLVKRTGEKVFLECVQDMDHENMFWYRQDPGLGLRLIYFSYDVKMKEKGDIPEGYSVSREKKERFSLILESASTNQTSMYLCASSWDGRDTDTQYFGPGTRLTVL.

This clone turned up a few times. The chain is built from TRBV6-5 and TRBJ1-5; 9 bases fit TRBD1. Germline CDR1 is MNHEY and CDR2 is SVGAGI. CDR3 length equals 15 residues. The V gene end was trimmed by 4 bases and the J gene end by 3 bases; junction bases not matched to a gene: 4. The CDR3 nucleotides are TGTGCCAGCAGTTCCGGACAGGGGAACAATCAGCCCCAGCATTTT. Translating gives CASSSGQGNNQPQHF.

This clone was seen only once. The chain has TRBV4-2 and TRBJ2-7; 7 bases agree with TRBD1. With V trimmed by 1 base and J by 2 bases, 2 bases remained unmatched. Germline V gives CDR1 LGHNA, CDR2 YNFKEQ. The CDR3 runs 14 residues. CDR3 amino acids: CASSQGTGPYEQYF. The CDR3 region has the DNA TGTGCCAGCAGCCAAGGGACAGGACCCTACGAGCAGTACTTC.

V gene TRBV19 combines with J gene TRBJ2-7; no clear D gene. The CDR3 is made up of 13 amino acids. The germline CDR1 and CDR2 sequences are LNHDA and SQIVND (reference sequence). The V gene lost 3 bases and the J gene lost 5 bases, with 11 bases spanning the gap. Here the CDR3 reads CASSIPPNDEQYF. The CDR3 DNA reads as TGTGCCAGTAGTATTCCCCCCAATGACGAGCAGTACTTC.

The chain joins TRBV30 to TRBJ1-2, with TRBD1 identical over 10 bases. Per the germline V gene, CDR1 is GTSNPN and CDR2 is SVGIG (reference sequence). V shed 6 bases and J 1 base; nucleotides not matched to a gene: 5. The CDR3 covers 14 residues. CDR3 sequence: CACHDRGLNYGYTF. In DNA form, the CDR3 reads TGTGCCTGCCACGACAGGGGGCTTAACTATGGCTACACCTTC.

The chain uses TRBV7-3 and TRBJ1-3; a weak D match, TRBD1 (5 bases). Trimming removed 5 bases from V and 0 bases from J, with 11 bases in between. The CDR3 spans 15 residues. Germline CDR1 SGHTA, CDR2 FQGTGA. The CDR3 bases are TGTGCCAGCAGCGCTGACAGTAACTCTGGAAACACCATATATTTT. Protein: CASSADSNSGNTIYF.

This clone was seen more than once but under ten times. The CDR3 DNA reads as TGCGCCAGCAGCCTCGGACAGGGAACTGGAAACACCATATATTTT. It specifies CASSLGQGTGNTIYF. The V gene is TRBV4-1, the J gene TRBJ1-3, with 8 bases that match TRBD1. This CDR3 contains 15 residues. The germline V gene has CDR1 MGHRA and CDR2 YSYEKL. The trim removed 4 bases at V and 2 bases at J, leaving 4 bases unmatched.

The sample holds a few counts of this clone. The chain recombines TRBV10-1 with TRBJ2-1; D gene unclear. V lost 2 bases and J 9 bases, leaving 17 bases between the germline ends. Germline values: CDR1 WNHNN, CDR2 SYGVQD (reference sequence). The CDR3 loop spans 15 amino acids. In DNA form, the CDR3 reads TGCGCCAGCAGTGAGCGTAGCCATGGAGTTAGTGAGCAGTTCTTC. Its translation is CASSERSHGVSEQFF.

In DNA, the CDR3 is TGTGCCAGCAGCTGGGGCCCGAACAATGAGCAGTTCTTC. This gives the protein CASSWGPNNEQFF. The V and J genes are TRBV13 and TRBJ2-1; D perhaps matches TRBD1 (5 bases). Trimming shortened V by 4 bases and J by 5 bases, and 9 bases separated the two germline ends. The CDR3 spans 13 residues. Per germline, CDR1 PRHDT and CDR2 FYEKMQ (reference sequence).